A selection of T cell receptor beta chains follows, all from one sample in a study of blood T cell repertoires in COVID-19. The assay was immunoSEQ multiplex PCR, and TCRdb's table has in-frame clones only and misses some. The table has roughly 250,000 clones, 60% to 75% seen once. The source material was peripheral blood. These receptors were obtained from a woman of 80 years or more with acute or convalescent COVID-19. Both conserved end residues are part of each CDR3. D genes are given only for firm matches. Size tells how often a clone was seen (once, few, many) or the class of an expanded clone, and some rows leave it out.

cdr3_aa cdr3_nt d_call j_call clone_size v_call
CASSNAGGREKLFF TGTGCCAGTAGTAACGCAGGGGGCCGGGAAAAACTGTTTTTT TRBD1 TRBJ1-4 NA TRBV19
CASSQDLPLGGMETQYF TGCGCCAGCAGCCAAGATCTTCCCCTTGGAGGTATGGAGACCCAGTACTTC NA TRBJ2-5 NA TRBV4-3
CATSREADETQYF TGTGCCACCAGCAGAGAAGCGGATGAGACCCAGTACTTC NA TRBJ2-5 NA TRBV15
CASSLSPRRGYPADTQYF TGTGCCAGCAGCTTATCCCCTCGGCGGGGTTACCCCGCAGATACGCAGTATTTT NA TRBJ2-3 once TRBV7-2
CATSRGGSGNTIYF TGTGCCACCAGCAGAGGAGGCTCTGGAAACACCATATATTTT NA TRBJ1-3 NA TRBV15
CASSPSLSQGTDTQYF TGTGCCAGTAGTCCATCACTCTCTCAGGGCACAGATACGCAGTATTTT NA TRBJ2-3 few TRBV19
CASSNLLGGGPTDTQYF TGTGCCAGTAGTAACCTTCTCGGGGGTGGGCCCACAGATACGCAGTATTTT NA TRBJ2-3 NA TRBV19
CAWAGTGSYNYGYTF TGTGCCTGGGCGGGGACAGGGTCCTACAACTATGGCTACACCTTC TRBD1 TRBJ1-2 few TRBV30
CASSKLDSTDTQYF TGTGCCAGCAGTAAACTAGATAGCACAGATACGCAGTATTTT NA TRBJ2-3 few TRBV2
CASSPRDRGGFHTF TGTGCCAGTAGTCCCCGGGACAGGGGCGGATTTCACACCTTC TRBD1 TRBJ1-2 NA TRBV19
CASSWTSGTDTQYF TGCGCCAGCAGCTGGACTAGCGGGACAGATACGCAGTATTTT TRBD2 TRBJ2-3 NA TRBV5-1
CASSEARLAGGRNEQFF TGTGCCAGCAGTGAAGCGCGACTAGCGGGAGGCAGAAATGAGCAGTTCTTC TRBD2 TRBJ2-1 NA TRBV2
CASSYPGQRNEKLFF TGTGCCAGCAGCTACCCGGGACAGAGAAACGAAAAACTGTTTTTT TRBD1 TRBJ1-4 once TRBV7-9
CASSDGQGGYTF TGCGCCAGCAGCGACGGACAGGGTGGCTACACCTTC TRBD1 TRBJ1-2 NA TRBV5-1
CASSYSDSVGNTIYF TGCGCCAGCAGCTACAGTGACAGCGTTGGAAACACCATATATTTT NA TRBJ1-3 NA TRBV4-1
CASSGQSGYTF TGTGCCAGCAGCGGACAGAGTGGCTACACCTTC NA TRBJ1-2 NA TRBV6-5
CASSFMGGELHTQYF TGTGCCAGCAGCTTTATGGGTGGAGAACTTCATACGCAGTATTTT NA TRBJ2-3 NA TRBV5-4
CASSPLTGAGANVLTF TGCGCCAGCAGCCCCTTGACAGGAGCTGGGGCCAACGTCCTGACTTTC NA TRBJ2-6 NA TRBV5-1
CASSGDDRGNTEAFF TGCGCCAGCAGTGGAGACGACAGGGGGAACACTGAAGCTTTCTTT TRBD1 TRBJ1-1 NA TRBV10-1
CASRPTGGLADTQYF TGTGCCAGCAGGCCGACAGGGGGTCTCGCAGATACGCAGTATTTT TRBD1 TRBJ2-3 NA TRBV2
CASSPGGDRNSPLHF TGTGCCAGCTCACCCGGGGGGGACAGAAATTCACCCCTCCACTTT TRBD1 TRBJ1-6 NA TRBV18
CASSLMGAGGPVNEQFF TGTGCCAGCAGCTTGATGGGCGCGGGAGGGCCGGTTAATGAGCAGTTCTTC TRBD2 TRBJ2-1 once TRBV11-2
CASSRGQVLHDTEAFF TGTGCCAGCAGCCGGGGACAGGTCCTTCATGACACTGAAGCTTTCTTT TRBD1 TRBJ1-1 NA TRBV7-9
CASSPGVTRVFEETQYF TGTGCCAGTAGTCCAGGGGTAACAAGGGTTTTTGAAGAGACCCAGTACTTC NA TRBJ2-5 NA TRBV19
CAITRDSLFNYGYTF TGTGCCATCACCCGGGACAGTTTGTTTAACTATGGCTACACCTTC TRBD1 TRBJ1-2 NA TRBV10-3
CASSVAGRGNTGELFF TGTGCCAGCAGCGTAGCAGGGAGGGGGAACACCGGGGAGCTGTTTTTT TRBD2 TRBJ2-2 NA TRBV9
CASSYGSSSSTDTQYF TGTGCCAGCAGCTACGGGAGTTCGTCTAGCACAGATACGCAGTATTTT NA TRBJ2-3 NA TRBV9
CASSIRGYGDQPQHF TGTGCCAGTAGTATCCGAGGGTACGGGGATCAGCCCCAGCATTTT NA TRBJ1-5 NA TRBV19